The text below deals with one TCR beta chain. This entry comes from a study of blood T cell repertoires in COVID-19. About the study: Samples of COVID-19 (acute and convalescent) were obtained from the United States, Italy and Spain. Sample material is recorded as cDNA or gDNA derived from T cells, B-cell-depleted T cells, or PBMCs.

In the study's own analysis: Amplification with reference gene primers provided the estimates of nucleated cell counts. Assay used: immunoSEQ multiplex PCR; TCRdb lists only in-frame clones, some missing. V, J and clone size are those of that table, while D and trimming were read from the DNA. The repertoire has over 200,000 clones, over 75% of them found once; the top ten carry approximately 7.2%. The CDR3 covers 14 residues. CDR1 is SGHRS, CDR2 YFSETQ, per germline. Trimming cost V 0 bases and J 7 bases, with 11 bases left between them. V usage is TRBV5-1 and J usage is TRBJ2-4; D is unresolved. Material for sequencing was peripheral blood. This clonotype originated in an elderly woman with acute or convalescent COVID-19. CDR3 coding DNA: TGCGCCAGCAGCTTGGAAAGCAGGTGGAACATTCAGTACTTC. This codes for CASSLESRWNIQYF.